The source of this T cell receptor beta chain is a study of cytomegalovirus exposure and HLA in healthy donors. Whole-study results and caveats: Most TCR sequences proved rare, with some public TCRs found in many donors.

Germline V gives CDR1 ENHRY, CDR2 SYGVKD. The V and J ends lost 2 bases and 3 bases respectively, with 10 bases between them. CDR3 length equals 14 residues. With regard to this clone: Its antigen is not identified.

The protocol was immunoSEQ multiplex PCR, while the TCRdb copy is restricted to in-frame clones and leaves out a portion. The repertoire holds 50,000 to 65,000 clones, over 90% seen once, with roughly 6.6% in the top ten. What was sequenced was PBMCs. This clonotype was sampled from a woman under 30 in good health and CMV-seropositive. This sequence joins TRBV10-3 and TRBJ1-2; tentative D call: TRBD1 (6 bases). Here the CDR3 reads CAISERGQHYGYTF. Written as DNA, the CDR3 is TGTGCCATCAGTGAGCGTGGACAGCACTATGGCTACACCTTC.